One sample yielded the 14 T cell receptor beta chains listed below, sequenced in a study of blood T cell repertoires in COVID-19. Sequencing was performed with immunoSEQ multiplex PCR; in TCRdb, only in-frame clones are kept and a portion is missing. The table shows approximately 230,000 clones, with 70% to 90% occurring only once. What was sequenced was PBMCs or T cells enriched from blood (not recorded which). These receptors were collected from a man aged 40-49 years who had recovered from COVID-19.

The chain carries TRBV6-1 and TRBJ2-7; 11 positions agree with TRBD2. The V gene's germline CDR1 is MNHNS and CDR2 SASEGT. The junction had 3 bases not matched to a gene; V was cut back by 3 bases and J by 5 bases. The CDR3 has 14 amino acids. The CDR3: CASSDSGGADEQYF. Here the CDR3 DNA reads TGTGCCAGCAGTGATAGCGGGGGGGCCGACGAGCAGTACTTC.

This clone was detected once. The genes are TRBV5-4 and TRBJ2-7, with D possibly matching TRBD2 (6 bases). Trimming left V 1 base short and J 6 bases short, with 14 bases between. This CDR3 comprises 14 residues. Germline values: CDR1 SGHNT, CDR2 YYREEE (reference sequence). Here the CDR3 DNA reads TGTGCCAGCAGCTTGTTCGGGAGCGGTCGCGAGCAGTACTTC. Amino acids: CASSLFGSGREQYF.

This clone appeared once. The rearrangement uses TRBV13 and TRBJ1-1; TRBD1 might be the D (6 bases). V lost 0 bases and J 4 bases, leaving 9 bases between the germline ends. This CDR3 comprises 14 residues. The V gene's germline CDR1 is PRHDT and CDR2 FYEKMQ (reference sequence). The CDR3 sequence: CASSLGPTGTEAFF. CDR3 sequence (DNA): TGTGCCAGCAGCTTAGGACCGACAGGCACTGAAGCTTTCTTT.

The rearrangement links TRBV29-1 to TRBJ2-3, with 12 positions matching TRBD1. This CDR3 comprises 13 residues. Germline V CDR1 and CDR2: SQVTM, ANQGSEA. Losses at the gene ends were 7 bases for V and 5 bases for J; bases not matched to a gene: 4. CDR3 region: CSERDRGQDTQYF. CDR3 nucleotide sequence: TGCAGCGAAAGGGACAGGGGGCAAGATACGCAGTATTTT.

The rearrangement uses TRBV30 and TRBJ1-1; no definite D call. This CDR3 contains 13 residues. Germline CDR1 is GTSNPN and CDR2 is SVGIG (reference sequence). V was shortened by 0 bases and J by 3 bases, with 8 bases between the two germline ends. CDR3 in amino acids: CAWSVLSDTEAFF. Written as DNA, the CDR3 is TGTGCCTGGAGTGTACTGTCCGACACTGAAGCTTTCTTT.

V gene TRBV3-1 (or the pseudogene TRBV3-2) combines with J gene TRBJ2-6; 8 bases agree with TRBD1. Trimming removed 4 bases from V and 0 bases from J; junction bases left unmatched: 14. Looked up from germline, CDR1 is LGHDT and CDR2 is YNNKEL (reference sequence). CDR3 size: 20 residues. CDR3 loop: CASSRRSDRGWDSGANVLTF. CDR3 bases: TGTGCCAGCAGCCGACGCTCAGACAGGGGTTGGGACTCTGGGGCCAACGTCCTGACTTTC.

V is TRBV2 and J is TRBJ1-2; no firm D call. V gave up 6 bases and J gave up 1 base, with 6 bases separating them. Germline CDR1 and CDR2: SNHLY and FYNNEI. The CDR3 spans 12 residues. CDR3 loop: CASRTINYGYTF. CDR3 in DNA: TGTGCCAGCAGGACAATTAACTATGGCTACACCTTC.

The chain links TRBV19 to TRBJ2-1, with TRBD2 matching 10 bases. J was trimmed by 4 bases and V by 0 bases; bases with no gene match: 6. The CDR3 spans 17 residues. Per the germline V gene, CDR1 is LNHDA and CDR2 is SQIVND (reference sequence). CDR3 nucleotide sequence: TGTGCCAGTAGTATAGATAGCGGGAGGACCCAATACAATGAGCAGTTCTTC. Translated, it gives CASSIDSGRTQYNEQFF. The variable domain in full, with the rest retrieved from reference TRBV19 and TRBJ2-1, is DGGITQSPKYLFRKEGQNVTLSCEQNLNHDAMYWYRQDPGQGLRLIYYSQIVNDFQKGDIAEGYSVSREKKESFPLTVTSAQKNPTAFYLCASSIDSGRTQYNEQFFGPGTRLTVL.

The V gene is TRBV7-9, the J gene TRBJ2-7; 10 nucleotides line up with TRBD1. The junction had 5 bases not matched to a gene; V was cut back by 5 bases and J by 1 base. The CDR3 length is 15 residues. Germline CDR1 reads SEHNR; CDR2 reads FQNEAQ (reference sequence). The CDR3 DNA reads as TGTGCCAGCAGCCGAGGGACAGGGGCATCCTACGAGCAGTACTTC. Protein sequence: CASSRGTGASYEQYF.

The chain is built from TRBV19 and TRBJ1-5; tentatively, D is TRBD1 (5 bases). The V and J ends lost 6 bases and 0 bases respectively, with 15 bases between them. This CDR3 is built from 16 residues. Per the germline V gene, CDR1 is LNHDA and CDR2 is SQIVND (reference sequence). Here the CDR3 reads CASSLSGSYSNQPQHF. Written as DNA, the CDR3 is TGTGCCAGTAGCCTGTCAGGGTCCTATAGCAATCAGCCCCAGCATTTT.

This clone was seen a single time. The gene calls are TRBV5-1 and TRBJ2-3; perhaps TRBD1 as D (5 bases). The V gene's germline CDR1 is SGHRS and CDR2 YFSETQ. Trimming removed 2 bases from V and 2 bases from J, with 9 bases in between. This CDR3 spans 14 amino acids. CDR3 protein: CASSFRQYTDTQYF. CDR3 nucleotide sequence: TGCGCCAGCAGCTTTAGACAGTACACAGATACGCAGTATTTT.

CDR3 sequence reads: CASSFGVVSNSPLHF. As DNA, the CDR3 is TGTGCCAGCAGCTTCGGGGTTGTCAGTAATTCACCCCTCCACTTT. The rearrangement joins TRBV7-9 to TRBJ1-6; D gene ambiguous. Deletions cut 3 bases from V and 6 bases from J, with 12 bases between. Germline CDR1 is SEHNR and CDR2 is FQNEAQ (reference sequence). This CDR3 is 15 amino acids long.

V is TRBV4-1 and J is TRBJ1-1; D gene uncertain. V lost 0 bases, J lost 1 base, and 6 bases lay in between. Per the germline V gene, CDR1 is MGHRA and CDR2 is YSYEKL. The CDR3 runs 14 residues. In DNA form, the CDR3 reads TGCGCCAGCAGCCAAGATCACTGGAACACTGAAGCTTTCTTT. Translation gives CASSQDHWNTEAFF.

The rearrangement links TRBV5-6 to TRBJ1-1, with D tentatively TRBD1 (5 bases). This CDR3 has 14 amino acids. The germline V and J ends were trimmed by 1 base and 8 bases, with 15 bases remaining between them. CDR1 and CDR2 (germline): SGHDT, YYEEEE. This CDR3 is CASSLIGREGEAFF. CDR3 DNA: TGTGCCAGCAGCTTGATAGGCAGGGAGGGAGAAGCTTTCTTT.